This TCR beta chain appears in the sequencing data of a study of blood T cell repertoires in COVID-19 (dated by TCRdb to the early 2020s). At the level of the whole study: Collaborator samples came from the United States, Italy and Spain and covered acute and convalescent phases of COVID-19. Sample metadata almost always included a de-identified subject ID, COVID-19 status, age in years and sex. Samples were obtained from the ongoing ImmuneRACE study (first 160 participants) and from 1,254 subjects provided by 6 global collaborators. The prospective study material was composed of cDNA or gDNA derived from T cells, B-cell-depleted T cells, or PBMCs. The repertoires were made available in a free public database intended to serve as a resource for research on the immune response to SARS-CoV-2. Where HLA class I and class II types were available, the types were taken from metadata supplied by the sample provider, not from assay-based typing. Deeply sampled blood TCRbeta repertoires from subjects exposed to, actively infected with, or recovered from COVID-19 were included in the dataset.

TCRbeta CDR3 regions were amplified from genomic DNA by means of the immunoSEQ Assay, a bias-controlled multiplex PCR. As for how the authors treated the data: Within the assay, amplification of reference gene primers was used to estimate how many nucleated cells each sample contained. To quantify the absolute abundance of each unique TCRbeta CDR3 rearrangement, sequence reads were collapsed and filtered. Productive Simpson clonality was computed per sample as the square root of Simpson's diversity index over productive rearrangements. As stored in TCRdb, this immuneACCESS dataset retains in-frame rearrangements with V and J assigned. A fraction of the clones does not appear; measured against another copy, unresolved V genes explain less than half of the discrepancy, and the remainder lacks a known reason. V, J and clone size reflect that table, while D and trimming were determined from the DNA. The sample profile shows over 250,000 clones; approximately 91% of them were found once. The biggest ten clones account for 0.75% to 1% of the sample.

What the authors observed across the whole study: Clinical and demographic metadata were provided uncurated, with the amount varying by source and participant.

Enrolling through a virtual design, the prospective study's participants ranged in age from about 18 to 89 years and lived across 20 to 30 United States geographic areas. In the prospective study, participants were assigned to cohorts based on the clinical history participants reported in a screening survey and a study questionnaire. For ImmuneRACE Cohort 3, a participant was defined as recovered based on two consecutive negative NP/OP PCR tests, clearance by a healthcare professional, or resolution of symptoms. Mobile phlebotomists in the prospective study collected whole blood, serum and a nasopharyngeal or oropharyngeal swab from every participant. Over a roughly 2-month period, participants in the prospective study had the option of providing additional blood draws and questionnaires. Before DNA extraction, blood samples from the prospective study were shipped at room temperature or frozen.

In regard to this clone: Its cognate antigen has yet to be identified. Base quality data are lacking; no much larger clone is found one base away. This sample also contains other DNA sequences that code for the same CDR3.

As encoded in the germline V gene, CDR1 is MDHEN while CDR2 is SYDVKM. CDR3 length: 14 amino acids, cysteine to phenylalanine. Only CDR3 DNA remains: 42 bases, in frame from the first base. The germline V and J ends show losses of 8 bases and 0 bases respectively, and no gene match explains 6 bases of the junction. The V and J segments used are TRBV28 and TRBJ2-7; the junction holds 8 bases that match TRBD2. The source is a woman aged 25 to 39 who had recovered from COVID-19. Sequenced sample: PBMCs or T cells enriched from blood (not recorded which). DNA sequence: TGTGCCAGCGGCACTAGCGGCAGCTCCTACGAGCAGTACTTC. It translates as CASGTSGSSYEQYF.